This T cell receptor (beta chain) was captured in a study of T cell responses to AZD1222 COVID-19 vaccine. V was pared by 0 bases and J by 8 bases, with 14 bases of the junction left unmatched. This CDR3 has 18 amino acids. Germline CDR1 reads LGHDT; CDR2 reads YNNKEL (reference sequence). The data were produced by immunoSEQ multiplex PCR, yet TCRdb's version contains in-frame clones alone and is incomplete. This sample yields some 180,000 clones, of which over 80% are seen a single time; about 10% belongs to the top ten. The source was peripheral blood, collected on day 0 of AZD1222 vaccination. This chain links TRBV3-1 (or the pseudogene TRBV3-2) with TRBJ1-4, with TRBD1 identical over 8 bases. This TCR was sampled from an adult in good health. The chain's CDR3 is CASSQDYSTGEENEKLFF. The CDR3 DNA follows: TGTGCCAGCAGCCAAGATTATTCGACAGGGGAAGAAAACGAAAAACTGTTTTTT.